This T cell receptor (beta chain) was recorded in a study of beta chain features in type 1 diabetes. Turning to the study itself: What patients shared with healthy donors was a similar profile of age, gender and cell yields.

A word on this clone: Its cognate antigen is unknown.

The CDR3 covers 15 residues. Germline V gene data show CDR1 as MNHEY and CDR2 as SMNVEV (reference sequence). The V gene lost 4 bases and the J gene lost 3 bases, with 10 bases spanning the gap. Study observations and caveats: Type 1 diabetes patients showed a moderate but significant shortening of TCRB CDR3s in all four CD4+ subsets.

Sequencing targeted expressed TCRB transcripts, as all isolated RNA had been reverse transcribed. Data came from immunoSEQ multiplex PCR; TCRdb stores just in-frame clones and leaves some out. The table lists roughly 150,000 clones, about 63% of them singletons. This receptor was identified in a man in his thirties or forties with type 1 diabetes. The chain carries TRBV27 and TRBJ2-6; D is perhaps TRBD2 (5 bases). The specimen was naive CD4+ T cells from blood. The CDR3 loop reads CASSSRTGGANVLTF. CDR3 nucleotide sequence: TGTGCCAGCAGTTCCCGGACTGGTGGGGCCAACGTCCTGACTTTC. The full variable domain, its missing parts supplied by reference TRBV27 and TRBJ2-6, is EAQVTQNPRYLITVTGKKLTVTCSQNMNHEYMSWYRQDPGLGLRQIYYSMNVEVTDKGDVPEGYKVSRKEKRNFPLILESPSPNQTSLYFCASSSRTGGANVLTFGAGSRLTVL.